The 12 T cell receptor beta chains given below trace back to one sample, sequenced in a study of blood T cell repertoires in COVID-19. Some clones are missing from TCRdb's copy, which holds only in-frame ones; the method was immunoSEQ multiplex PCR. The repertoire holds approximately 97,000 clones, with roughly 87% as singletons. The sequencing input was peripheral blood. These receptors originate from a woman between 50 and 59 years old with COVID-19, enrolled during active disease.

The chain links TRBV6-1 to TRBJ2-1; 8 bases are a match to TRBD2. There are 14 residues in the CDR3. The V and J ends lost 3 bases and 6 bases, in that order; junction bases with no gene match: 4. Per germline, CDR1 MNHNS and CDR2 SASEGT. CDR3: CASSDAGGFNEQFF. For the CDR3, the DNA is TGTGCCAGCAGTGATGCGGGGGGCTTCAATGAGCAGTTCTTC.

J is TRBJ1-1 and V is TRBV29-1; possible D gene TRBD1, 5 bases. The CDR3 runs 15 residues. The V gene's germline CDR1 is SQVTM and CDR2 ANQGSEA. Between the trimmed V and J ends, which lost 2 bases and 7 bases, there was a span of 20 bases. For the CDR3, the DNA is TGCAGCGTTGAAAGGCTCTTAGGGGATGCCAATGAAGCTTTCTTT. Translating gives CSVERLLGDANEAFF.

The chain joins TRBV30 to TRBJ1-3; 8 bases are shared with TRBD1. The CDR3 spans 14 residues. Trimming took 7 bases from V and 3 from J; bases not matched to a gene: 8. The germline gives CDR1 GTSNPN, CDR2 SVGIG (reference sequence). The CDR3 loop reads CASQGAGSGNTIYF. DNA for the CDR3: TGTGCCTCTCAGGGGGCTGGGAGTGGAAACACCATATATTTT.

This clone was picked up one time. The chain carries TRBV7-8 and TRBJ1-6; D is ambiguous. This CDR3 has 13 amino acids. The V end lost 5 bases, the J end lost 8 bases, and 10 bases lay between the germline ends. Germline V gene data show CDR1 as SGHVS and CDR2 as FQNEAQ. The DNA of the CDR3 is TGTGCCAGCAGCAGAGGTCGGGATTCACCCCTCCACTTT. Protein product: CASSRGRDSPLHF.

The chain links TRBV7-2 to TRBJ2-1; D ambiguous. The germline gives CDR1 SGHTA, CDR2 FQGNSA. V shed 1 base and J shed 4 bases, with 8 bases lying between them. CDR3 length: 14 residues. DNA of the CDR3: TGTGCCAGCAGCTTAGGGGCAGCATACAATGAGCAGTTCTTC. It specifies CASSLGAAYNEQFF.

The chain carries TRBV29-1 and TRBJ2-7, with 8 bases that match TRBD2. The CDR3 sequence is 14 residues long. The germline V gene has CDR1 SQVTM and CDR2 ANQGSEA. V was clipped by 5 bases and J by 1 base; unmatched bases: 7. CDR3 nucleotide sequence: TGCAGCGTTAAGTCTAGCGGGCCTTCCTACGAGCAGTACTTC. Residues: CSVKSSGPSYEQYF.

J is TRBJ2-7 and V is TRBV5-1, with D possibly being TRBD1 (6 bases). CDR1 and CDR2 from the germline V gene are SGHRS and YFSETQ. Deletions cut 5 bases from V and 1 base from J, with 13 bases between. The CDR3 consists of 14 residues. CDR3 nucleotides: TGCGCCAGCAGTTCGGACAGTGGGTCCTACGAGCAGTACTTC. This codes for CASSSDSGSYEQYF.

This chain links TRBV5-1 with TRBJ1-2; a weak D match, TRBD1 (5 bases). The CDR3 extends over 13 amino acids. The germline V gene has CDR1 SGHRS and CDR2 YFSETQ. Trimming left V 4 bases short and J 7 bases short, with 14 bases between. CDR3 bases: TGCGCCAGCAGCCCGGGACGGGGGGTTGGCTACACCTTC. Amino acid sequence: CASSPGRGVGYTF.

CDR3 in amino acids: CASSYSLDSAAFF. CDR3 DNA sequence: TGTGCCAGCAGTTACTCTTTGGACAGCGCAGCTTTCTTT. J is TRBJ1-1 and V is TRBV6-2 or TRBV6-3; perhaps TRBD1 as D (6 bases). The CDR3 covers 13 residues. Trimming took 0 bases from V and 10 from J, leaving 12 bases between them. CDR1 and CDR2 (germline): MNHEY, SVGEGT.

CDR3 loop: CASSYTGGADEAFF. For the CDR3, the DNA is TGTGCCAGCAGTTACACAGGGGGTGCTGATGAAGCTTTCTTT. The chain links TRBV6-5 to TRBJ1-1; 8 nucleotides agree with TRBD1. Per the germline V gene, CDR1 is MNHEY and CDR2 is SVGAGI. J gave up 7 bases and V 2 bases, and 6 bases lay outside the gene matches. The CDR3 extends over 14 amino acids.

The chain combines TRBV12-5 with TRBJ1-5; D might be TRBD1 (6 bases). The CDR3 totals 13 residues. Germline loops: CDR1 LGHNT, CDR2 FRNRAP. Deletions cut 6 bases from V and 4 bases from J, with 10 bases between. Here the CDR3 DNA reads TGTGCTAGTGGCGGGGGGGCAAATCAGCCCCAGCATTTT. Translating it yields CASGGGANQPQHF.

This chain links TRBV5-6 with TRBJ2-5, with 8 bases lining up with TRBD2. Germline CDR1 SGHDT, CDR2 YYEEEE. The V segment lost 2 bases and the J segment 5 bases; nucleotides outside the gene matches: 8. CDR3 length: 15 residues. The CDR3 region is CASSFGRGVQETQYF. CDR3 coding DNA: TGTGCCAGCAGCTTTGGGCGGGGGGTGCAGGAGACCCAGTACTTC.